This T cell receptor (beta chain) was recorded in a study of breast tumors, draining lymph nodes, adjacent tissues. Study-level results: The data were judged consistent with most tumor T cells coming from lymph node and expanding in tumor. Tumors had less TCR diversity than lymph nodes, more than nontumor tissue. Tumor and nontumor repertoires were significantly more similar in luminal-like than in basal-like breast cancer.

MiXCR, run by TCRdb on the multiplex PCR reads, gives a single entry per CDR3 protein. The repertoire consists of fewer than 85,000 distinct CDR3 sequences, with about 21% occurring once and the leading ten covering about 2.5%. Comment on this clonotype: No antigen is known for it. The germline gene is not matched at one end of the junction; a read error may be the cause.

The lymph nodes were axillary draining lymph nodes from breast cancer patients. Germline loops: CDR1 SGHDN, CDR2 FVKESK. The CDR3 extends over 13 amino acids. Sequenced material: axillary lymph node tissue. This clonotype was obtained from a female donor with breast cancer. Some clones in this sample may be carry-over from other donors' samples. The gene calls are TRBV14 and TRBJ2-1; D is ambiguous. As DNA, the CDR3 is TGTGCCAGCAGCCGGGCCGGCTACAATGAGCCGTTCTTC. Translation: CASSRAGYNEPFF.